Given below is one TCR beta chain in context. This entry belongs to a study of blood T cell repertoires in COVID-19. Study-level background: Donors in the United States, Italy and Spain gave samples during acute or convalescent COVID-19. PBMCs, B-cell-depleted T cells, or T cells were the source of the cDNA or gDNA that made up the material.

Libraries were prepared by immunoSEQ multiplex PCR; TCRdb keeps only in-frame clonotypes and omits some of them. This table holds under 40,000 clones, approximately 90% found once. The receptor comes from a man aged 55-75 years with active or convalescent COVID-19. Sample: peripheral blood.

The CDR3 DNA is TGTGCCAGCTCGGAAGGGGTCACAGATACGCAGTATTTT. The encoded protein is CASSEGVTDTQYF. The V and J genes are TRBV18 and TRBJ2-3; TRBD1 might be the D (5 bases). Germline CDR1 is KGHSH and CDR2 is LQKENI. This CDR3 contains 13 residues. Trimming removed 6 bases from V and 2 bases from J, with 9 bases in between.